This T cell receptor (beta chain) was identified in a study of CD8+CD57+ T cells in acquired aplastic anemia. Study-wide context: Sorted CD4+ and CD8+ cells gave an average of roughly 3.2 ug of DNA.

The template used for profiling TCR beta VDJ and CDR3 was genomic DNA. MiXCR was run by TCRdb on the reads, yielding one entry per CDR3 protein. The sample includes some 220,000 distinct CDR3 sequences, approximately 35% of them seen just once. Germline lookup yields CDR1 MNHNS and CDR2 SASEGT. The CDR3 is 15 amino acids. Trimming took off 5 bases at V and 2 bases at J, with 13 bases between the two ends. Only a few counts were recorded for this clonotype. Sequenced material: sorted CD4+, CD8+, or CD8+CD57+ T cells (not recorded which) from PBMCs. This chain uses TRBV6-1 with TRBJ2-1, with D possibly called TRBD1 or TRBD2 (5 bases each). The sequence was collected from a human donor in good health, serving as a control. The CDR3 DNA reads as TGTGCCAGCAGTACTATCCCGGGACCCTACAATGAGCAGTTCTTC. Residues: CASSTIPGPYNEQFF.